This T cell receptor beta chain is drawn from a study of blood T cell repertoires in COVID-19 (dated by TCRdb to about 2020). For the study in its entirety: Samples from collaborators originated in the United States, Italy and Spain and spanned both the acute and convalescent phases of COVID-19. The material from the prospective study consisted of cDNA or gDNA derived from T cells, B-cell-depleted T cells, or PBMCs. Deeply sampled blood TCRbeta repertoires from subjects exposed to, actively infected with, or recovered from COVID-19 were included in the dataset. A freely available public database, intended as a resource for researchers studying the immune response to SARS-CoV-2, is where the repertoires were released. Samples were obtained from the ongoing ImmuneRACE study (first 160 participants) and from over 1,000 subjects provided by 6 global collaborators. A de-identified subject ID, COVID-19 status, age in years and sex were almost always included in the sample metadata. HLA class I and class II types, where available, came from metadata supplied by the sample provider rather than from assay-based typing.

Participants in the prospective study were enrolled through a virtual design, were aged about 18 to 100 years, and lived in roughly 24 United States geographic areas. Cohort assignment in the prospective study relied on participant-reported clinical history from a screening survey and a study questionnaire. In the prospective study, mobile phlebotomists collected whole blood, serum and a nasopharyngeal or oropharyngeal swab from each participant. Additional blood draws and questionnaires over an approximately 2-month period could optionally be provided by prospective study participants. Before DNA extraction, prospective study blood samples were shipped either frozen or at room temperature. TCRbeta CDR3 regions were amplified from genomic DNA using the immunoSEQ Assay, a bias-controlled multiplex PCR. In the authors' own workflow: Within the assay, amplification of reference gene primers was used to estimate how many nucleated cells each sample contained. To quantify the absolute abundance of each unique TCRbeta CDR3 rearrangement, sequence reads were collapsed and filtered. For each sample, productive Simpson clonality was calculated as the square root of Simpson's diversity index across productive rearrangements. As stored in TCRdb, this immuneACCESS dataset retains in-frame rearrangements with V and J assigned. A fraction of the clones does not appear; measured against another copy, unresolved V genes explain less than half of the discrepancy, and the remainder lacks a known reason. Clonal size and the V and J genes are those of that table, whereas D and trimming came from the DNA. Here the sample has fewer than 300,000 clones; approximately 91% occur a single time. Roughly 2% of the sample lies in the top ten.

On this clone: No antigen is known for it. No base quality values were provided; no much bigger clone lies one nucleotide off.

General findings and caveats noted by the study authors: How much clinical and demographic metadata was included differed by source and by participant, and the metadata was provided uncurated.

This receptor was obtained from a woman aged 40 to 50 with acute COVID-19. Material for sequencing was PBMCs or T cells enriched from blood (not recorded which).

The base sequence is TGTGCCAGCAGCCACGAGTGGAACACTGAAGCTTTCTTT. This translates into CASSHEWNTEAFF. In this chain, TRBV5-6 is recombined with TRBJ1-1; too little of a D gene remains to name it. CDR1 and CDR2, per the germline V gene, are SGHDT and YYEEEE. Relative to germline, V is 4 bases shorter and J is 1 base shorter, with 8 bases between their ends. The CDR3 runs 13 amino acids, cysteine and phenylalanine included. Only the CDR3 region is kept as DNA, spanning 39 bases read in frame from base 1.